The 9 T cell receptor beta chains in this list originate from one sample, sequenced in a study of T cells after yellow fever vaccination. TCRdb processed the 5' RACE reads anew with MiXCR; each CDR3 protein has one entry. The sample has some 560,000 distinct CDR3 sequences; around 16% are singletons. This specimen was PBMCs, taken 5 days after the first yellow fever vaccination. Every receptor here comes from a man younger than 35 who received the YFV17D yellow fever vaccine.

This clonotype was counted many times. V is TRBV24-1 and J is TRBJ2-2, with 8 nucleotides matching TRBD2. From germline, CDR1 is KGHDR and CDR2 SFDVKD. V shed 4 bases and J 4 bases; nucleotides not matched to a gene: 7. The CDR3 loop spans 16 amino acids. DNA for the CDR3: TGTGCCACCAGTGACTCCTTCGGGGGGGTCACCGGGGAGCTGTTTTTT. As protein: CATSDSFGGVTGELFF.

This clonotype showed up just a few times. The chain is built from TRBV7-9 and TRBJ1-1; 8 positions match TRBD1. Germline CDR1 reads SEHNR; CDR2 reads FQNEAQ (reference sequence). With V trimmed by 8 bases and J by 4 bases, 9 bases remained unmatched. This CDR3 has 14 amino acids. This CDR3 is CASGSFTGGTEAFF. CDR3 nucleotides: TGTGCCAGCGGATCCTTTACAGGGGGCACTGAAGCTTTCTTT.

The chain is built from TRBV6-2 or TRBV6-3 and TRBJ1-5; D is ambiguous. This CDR3 spans 14 amino acids. CDR1 and CDR2 from the germline V gene are MNHEY and SVGEGT. Trimming removed 0 bases from V and 5 bases from J, with 8 bases in between. The chain's CDR3 is CASSYSRGDQPQHF. CDR3 nucleotide sequence: TGTGCCAGCAGTTACTCCCGGGGAGATCAGCCCCAGCATTTT.

This clonotype was seen more than once but under ten times. CDR3 bases: TGTGCCAGCAGTGTCCCCCGGGACAGCAGCACAGATACGCAGTATTTT. It specifies CASSVPRDSSTDTQYF. The chain employs TRBV2 and TRBJ2-3; 7 bases are a match to TRBD1. Germline V lookup: CDR1 SNHLY, CDR2 FYNNEI. The ends lost 4 bases at V and 0 bases at J; junction bases unmatched: 7. This CDR3 spans 16 amino acids.

The rearrangement uses TRBV5-1 and TRBJ2-6; D tentatively fits TRBD1 or TRBD2 (5 bases each). This CDR3 region has 15 residues. Trimming pared 6 bases from V and 0 bases from J, leaving 10 bases between. Germline assignment: CDR1 SGHRS and CDR2 YFSETQ. Written as DNA, the CDR3 is TGCGCCAGCAAGGGACCAAGCTCTGGGGCCAACGTCCTGACTTTC. Translation: CASKGPSSGANVLTF.

Here the CDR3 reads CASSQSIGAREDEQFF. The DNA of the CDR3 is TGCGCCAGCAGTCAATCGATCGGGGCAAGGGAGGATGAGCAGTTCTTC. J is TRBJ2-1 and V is TRBV23-1; tentative D call: TRBD2 (6 bases). TRBV23-1 is annotated as an ORF whose role is uncertain. Trimming took off 0 bases at V and 8 bases at J, with 17 bases between the two ends. This CDR3 spans 16 amino acids.

This clonotype was counted at least ten times. The DNA for the CDR3 is TGTGCCAGCAGCTCAGCCCCGGGACAGACCTCACCCCTCCACTTT. Translating it yields CASSSAPGQTSPLHF. This chain links TRBV5-6 with TRBJ1-6, with 7 bases lining up with TRBD1. The ends lost 3 bases at V and 10 bases at J; junction bases unmatched: 10. CDR1 SGHDT and CDR2 YYEEEE come from the germline V gene. CDR3 size: 15 residues.

This chain connects TRBV7-8 to TRBJ2-7, with TRBD1 matching 8 bases. CDR3 length: 14 amino acids. Germline loops: CDR1 SGHVS, CDR2 FQNEAQ. The V segment lost 8 bases and the J segment 1 base; nucleotides outside the gene matches: 7. The DNA for the CDR3 is TGTGCCAGCGTTCCCACAGGGGGATCCTACGAGCAGTACTTC. Protein: CASVPTGGSYEQYF.

The table lists this clonotype with a few counts. The chain couples TRBV9 to TRBJ1-1; D is uncertain. Germline V CDR1 and CDR2: SGDLS, YYNGEE. Trimming took 2 bases from V and 8 from J, leaving 16 bases between them. The CDR3 consists of 14 residues. The CDR3, as DNA: TGTGCCAGCAGCGTTCACTTGGACGGAGCAGAAGCTTTCTTT. Translated, it gives CASSVHLDGAEAFF.